The 24 T cell receptor beta chains presented below share a single source sample, sequenced in a study of blood T cell repertoires in COVID-19 (dated by TCRdb to 2019 to 2021). Preparation of the library involved the immunoSEQ multiplex PCR assay. TCRdb took over this immuneACCESS table, retaining in-frame rearrangements with V and J assigned. Such tables are incomplete; in checked studies, under half of the missing clones stem from an unresolved V gene, and the remainder is unexplained. The sample table shows tens of thousands of clones, and roughly 87% are seen once. The ten largest account for around 5% of the sample. The sequencing sample was made of peripheral blood. The receptors derive from a woman between 45 and 65 years old with active COVID-19.

The chain employs TRBV5-1 and TRBJ2-2; D not certain. The germline V and J ends were trimmed by 5 bases and 0 bases, with 11 bases remaining between them. The CDR3 sequence is 15 residues long. Per the germline V gene, CDR1 is SGHRS and CDR2 is YFSETQ. CDR3 bases: TGCGCCAGCAGATTTCGCGACTCGAACACCGGGGAGCTGTTTTTT. This translates into CASRFRDSNTGELFF.

The chain joins TRBV28 to TRBJ1-1, with a weak D call TRBD1 (6 bases). Germline CDR1 is MDHEN and CDR2 is SYDVKM. Trimming left V 7 bases short and J 5 bases short, with 23 bases between. This CDR3 contains 16 residues. Here the CDR3 DNA reads TGTGCCAGCAACCCCCACCTACCCGGACAGCTTACTGAAGCTTTCTTT. This translates into CASNPHLPGQLTEAFF. Based on the CDR3 plus reference TRBV28 and TRBJ1-1, the full variable domain is DVKVTQSSRYLVKRTGEKVFLECVQDMDHENMFWYRQDPGLGLRLIYFSYDVKMKEKGDIPEGYSVSREKKERFSLILESASTNQTSMYLCASNPHLPGQLTEAFFGQGTRLTVV.

The chain recombines TRBV6-4 with TRBJ2-1, with TRBD2 identical over 7 bases. CDR1 MRHNA and CDR2 SNTAGT come from the germline V gene. The CDR3 is made up of 14 amino acids. Unmatched junction bases numbered 11, after V lost 5 bases and J lost 10 bases. Here the CDR3 DNA reads TGTGCCAGCAGTCCGGGGGAGGGATCAATAGAGCAGTTCTTC. This codes for CASSPGEGSIEQFF.

The chain links TRBV3-1 (or the pseudogene TRBV3-2) to TRBJ1-6; weak D call: TRBD1 (5 bases). Germline lookup yields CDR1 LGHDT and CDR2 YNNKEL (reference sequence). The CDR3 is 14 residues long. Deletions cut 10 bases from V and 9 bases from J, with 19 bases between. The CDR3 here is CATSDPQGGSPLHF. CDR3 in DNA: TGTGCCACATCGGACCCCCAGGGAGGTTCACCCCTCCACTTT.

This clone was picked up one time. This rearrangement joins TRBV7-2 to TRBJ1-1; D gene uncertain. Germline CDR1 reads SGHTA; CDR2 reads FQGNSA. The CDR3 runs 15 residues. V lost 5 bases and J lost 0, with 13 bases in between. The CDR3 DNA follows: TGTGCCAGCAGCCCAGTACGGGAGATGAACACTGAAGCTTTCTTT. It yields the protein CASSPVREMNTEAFF.

The genes are TRBV24-1 and TRBJ1-2, with no clear D. V lost 2 bases and J lost 3, with 9 bases in between. This CDR3 spans 14 amino acids. Germline V gene lookup returns CDR1 KGHDR and CDR2 SFDVKD. CDR3 protein: CATSDSSGYYGYTF. The CDR3 DNA reads TGTGCCACCAGTGATTCTTCCGGGTACTATGGCTACACCTTC.

This clone came up a few times. This chain links TRBV6-5 with TRBJ2-7, with D tentatively TRBD1 (6 bases). This CDR3 spans 11 amino acids. Trimming cost V 6 bases and J 5 bases, with 8 bases left between them. The germline gives CDR1 MNHEY, CDR2 SVGAGI. The CDR3 DNA reads TGTGCCAGCAGCAACAGGGACGAGCAGTACTTC. It codes for CASSNRDEQYF.

This rearrangement joins TRBV18 to TRBJ2-6; no clear D gene. The V and J ends lost 3 bases and 1 base respectively, with 10 bases between them. The germline V gene encodes CDR1 KGHSH and CDR2 LQKENI. The CDR3 length is 16 residues. CDR3 sequence reads: CASSPSVVSGANVLTF. As DNA, the CDR3 is TGTGCCAGCTCACCCTCGGTGGTATCTGGGGCCAACGTCCTGACTTTC. The whole variable domain, filled in from reference TRBV18 and TRBJ2-6, reads NAGVMQNPRHLVRRRGQEARLRCSPMKGHSHVYWYRQLPEEGLKFMVYLQKENIIDESGMPKERFSAEFPKEGPSILRIQQVVRGDSAAYFCASSPSVVSGANVLTFGAGSRLTVL.

The gene calls are TRBV6-2 or TRBV6-3 and TRBJ1-1; D may be TRBD1 (5 bases). V lost 3 bases and J 3 bases, leaving 8 bases between the germline ends. Germline CDR1 and CDR2: MNHEY and SVGEGT. This CDR3 contains 13 residues. CDR3 amino acids: CASSYIGDTEAFF. The DNA of the CDR3 is TGTGCCAGCAGTTATATAGGGGACACTGAAGCTTTCTTT.

The chain joins TRBV24-1 to TRBJ1-2, with D tentatively TRBD1 (6 bases). Per germline, CDR1 KGHDR and CDR2 SFDVKD. V was shortened by 9 bases and J by 6 bases, with 16 bases between the two germline ends. The CDR3 sequence is 13 residues long. As DNA, the CDR3 is TGTGCCACCGGAGGGGGGGGGCGGGATGGCTACACCTTC. It encodes CATGGGGRDGYTF.

This chain connects TRBV7-2 to TRBJ1-5; D ambiguous. The V and J ends lost 2 bases and 7 bases respectively, with 15 bases between them. The germline V gene encodes CDR1 SGHTA and CDR2 FQGNSA. The CDR3 contains 15 residues. CDR3 loop: CASSLIASLRQPQHF. DNA for the CDR3: TGTGCCAGCAGCTTAATTGCATCACTGAGACAGCCCCAGCATTTT.

The chain carries TRBV19 and TRBJ1-1, with 7 bases identical to TRBD1. The CDR3 runs 14 residues. V gave up 3 bases and J gave up 5 bases; unmatched junction bases: 6. CDR1 LNHDA and CDR2 SQIVND come from the germline V gene (reference sequence). DNA of the CDR3: TGTGCCAGTAGTATTACAGGGGTAATAACTGAAGCTTTCTTT. Its protein is CASSITGVITEAFF.

This clone was counted between two and nine times. The chain carries TRBV19 and TRBJ2-7, with D possibly being TRBD1 (7 bases). There are 14 residues in the CDR3. V lost 6 bases to trimming and J lost 2 bases, with 14 bases between them. Germline V gives CDR1 LNHDA, CDR2 SQIVND (reference sequence). CDR3 sequence: CASSLQGRTYEQYF. As DNA, the CDR3 is TGTGCCAGTAGCCTACAGGGGAGGACCTACGAGCAGTACTTC.

This clone has a handful of counts. The chain combines TRBV19 with TRBJ1-2; D is undetermined. The CDR3 runs to 14 residues. V was clipped by 9 bases and J by 8 bases, with 22 bases between them. Germline assignment: CDR1 LNHDA and CDR2 SQIVND (reference sequence). CDR3 bases: TGTGCCAGCCGACGAGGAGGTCCCCTAGAAGGCTACACCTTC. Protein sequence: CASRRGGPLEGYTF.

The chain couples TRBV3-1 (or the pseudogene TRBV3-2) to TRBJ2-1, with a weak D call TRBD2 (5 bases). This CDR3 is built from 13 residues. CDR1 is LGHDT, CDR2 YNNKEL, per germline (reference sequence). Between the trimmed V and J ends, which lost 1 base and 7 bases, there was a span of 8 bases. CDR3 in DNA: TGTGCCAGCAGCCAAGGACGAGGGAATGAGCAGTTCTTC. Translated: CASSQGRGNEQFF.

The CDR3 DNA reads TGTGCCAGCAGCTTAGGAACAGGGACGAACACTGAAGCTTTCTTT. Its protein product is CASSLGTGTNTEAFF. The gene calls are TRBV11-2 and TRBJ1-1; D is perhaps TRBD1 (6 bases). CDR3 length equals 15 residues. V gave up 1 base and J gave up 1 base, with 10 bases separating them. Germline V CDR1 and CDR2: SGHAT, FQNNGV.

The chain links TRBV29-1 to TRBJ2-5, with 7 bases that match TRBD2. V was clipped by 5 bases and J by 5 bases; unmatched bases: 8. Germline CDR1 is SQVTM and CDR2 is ANQGSEA. The CDR3 contains 13 residues. The CDR3 DNA is TGCAGCGTTCAGCGGGGAGGGATGGAGACCCAGTACTTC. It codes for CSVQRGGMETQYF.

The V gene is TRBV7-2, the J gene TRBJ2-1; no clear D. The germline V and J ends were trimmed by 2 bases and 8 bases, with 10 bases remaining between them. Germline CDR1 SGHTA, CDR2 FQGNSA. There are 13 residues in the CDR3. CDR3 DNA: TGTGCCAGCAGCTTACAGGTTGATGATGAGCAGTTCTTC. This translates into CASSLQVDDEQFF.

The chain is built from TRBV24-1 and TRBJ2-3, with D perhaps matching TRBD2 (5 bases). This CDR3 is 14 amino acids long. Trimming stripped 1 base from V and 7 bases from J, with 11 bases between. Germline-derived CDR1 and CDR2 are KGHDR and SFDVKD. CDR3 bases: TGTGCCACCAGTGATTTAAGGACTGGTTATACGCAGTATTTT. It is translated as CATSDLRTGYTQYF.

V gene TRBV10-3 combines with J gene TRBJ2-1; D perhaps matches TRBD1 (7 bases). The V gene's germline CDR1 is ENHRY and CDR2 SYGVKD. Trimming cost V 6 bases and J 5 bases, with 14 bases left between them. CDR3 length: 14 residues. CDR3 sequence reads: CAIRRSGGNNEQFF. The CDR3 bases are TGTGCCATCAGGCGGTCAGGGGGGAACAATGAGCAGTTCTTC.

V is TRBV27 and J is TRBJ1-5; D perhaps matches TRBD1 (6 bases). Germline CDR1 and CDR2: MNHEY and SMNVEV (reference sequence). The length of the CDR3 is 15 residues. Trimming took off 3 bases at V and 6 bases at J, with 15 bases between the two ends. The CDR3 sequence: CASSFAGRGGQPQHF. The CDR3 DNA is TGTGCCAGCAGTTTTGCGGGCAGGGGTGGTCAGCCCCAGCATTTT.

This sequence joins TRBV5-4 and TRBJ2-4; TRBD1 agrees at 12 bases. The CDR3 consists of 18 residues. The germline gives CDR1 SGHNT, CDR2 YYREEE (reference sequence). The V and J ends lost 3 bases and 0 bases, in that order; junction bases with no gene match: 7. The CDR3 here is CASSSRGQGALAKNIQYF. In DNA, the CDR3 is TGTGCCAGCAGCTCCAGGGGACAGGGGGCGTTAGCCAAAAACATTCAGTACTTC.

This chain joins TRBV27 and TRBJ2-1; TRBD2 is a possible D gene (6 bases). The V end lost 6 bases, the J end lost 4 bases, and 16 bases lay between the germline ends. The CDR3 loop spans 15 amino acids. CDR1 and CDR2 from the germline V gene are MNHEY and SMNVEV (reference sequence). The DNA for the CDR3 is TGTGCCAGCAGCCCTCGGGGGAAGGTGTACAATGAGCAGTTCTTC. Translation: CASSPRGKVYNEQFF.

The V gene is TRBV30, the J gene TRBJ2-7, with a weak D call TRBD1 (6 bases). Per germline, CDR1 GTSNPN and CDR2 SVGIG (reference sequence). Trimming left V 3 bases short and J 2 bases short, with 14 bases between. The CDR3 is made up of 14 amino acids. The chain's CDR3 is CAWSGMGATYEQYF. CDR3 in DNA: TGTGCCTGGAGCGGCATGGGGGCGACCTACGAGCAGTACTTC.